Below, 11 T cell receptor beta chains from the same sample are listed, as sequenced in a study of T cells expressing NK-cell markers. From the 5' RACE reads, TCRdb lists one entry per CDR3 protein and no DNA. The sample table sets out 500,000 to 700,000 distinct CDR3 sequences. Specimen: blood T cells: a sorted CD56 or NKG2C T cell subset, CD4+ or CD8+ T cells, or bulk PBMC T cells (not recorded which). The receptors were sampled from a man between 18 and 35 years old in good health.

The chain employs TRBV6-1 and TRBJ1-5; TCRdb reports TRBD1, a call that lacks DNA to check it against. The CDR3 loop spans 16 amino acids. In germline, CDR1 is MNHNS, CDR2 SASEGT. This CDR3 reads CASSPTDRGPYQPQHF.

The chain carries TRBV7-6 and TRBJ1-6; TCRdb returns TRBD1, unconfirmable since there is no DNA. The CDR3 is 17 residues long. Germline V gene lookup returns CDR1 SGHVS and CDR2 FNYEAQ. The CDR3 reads CASSLSDTRGVNSPLHF.

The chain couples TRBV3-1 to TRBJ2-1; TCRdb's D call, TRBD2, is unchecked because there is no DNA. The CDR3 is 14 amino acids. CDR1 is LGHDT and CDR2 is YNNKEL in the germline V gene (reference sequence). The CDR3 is CASSQGGTILEPFF.

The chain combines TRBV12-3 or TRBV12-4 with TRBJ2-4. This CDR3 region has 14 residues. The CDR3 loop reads CASSLGDTKNIQYF.

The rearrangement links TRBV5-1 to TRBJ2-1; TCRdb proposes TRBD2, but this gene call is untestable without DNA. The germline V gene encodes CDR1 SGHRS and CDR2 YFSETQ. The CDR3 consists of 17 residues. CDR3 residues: CASAKKGLAELYNEQFF.

CDR3 sequence reads: CAIRQGKDTGELFF. The chain employs TRBV10-3 and TRBJ2-2; as DNA is missing, the TRBD1 call by TCRdb cannot be tested. This CDR3 comprises 14 residues. From germline, CDR1 is ENHRY and CDR2 SYGVKD.

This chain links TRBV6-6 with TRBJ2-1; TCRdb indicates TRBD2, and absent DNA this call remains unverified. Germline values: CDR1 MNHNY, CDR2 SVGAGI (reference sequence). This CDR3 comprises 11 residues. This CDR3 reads CASVGAGEQFF.

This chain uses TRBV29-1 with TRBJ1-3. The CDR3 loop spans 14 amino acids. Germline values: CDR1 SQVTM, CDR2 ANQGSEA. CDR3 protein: CSVASRGPGNTIYF.

The CDR3 reads CASSPGGIRPYEQYF. The J gene is TRBJ2-7, the V gene TRBV28; lacking DNA, the TRBD1 call made by TCRdb goes unchecked. The CDR3 runs to 15 residues. CDR1 and CDR2 (germline): MDHEN, SYDVKM. Combining the CDR3 with reference TRBV28 and TRBJ2-7 gives the whole variable domain DVKVTQSSRYLVKRTGEKVFLECVQDMDHENMFWYRQDPGLGLRLIYFSYDVKMKEKGDIPEGYSVSREKKERFSLILESASTNQTSMYLCASSPGGIRPYEQYFGPGTRLTVT.

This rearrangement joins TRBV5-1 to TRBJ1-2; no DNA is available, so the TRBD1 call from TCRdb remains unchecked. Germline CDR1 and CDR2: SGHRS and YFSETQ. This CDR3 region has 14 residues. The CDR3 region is CASTDDRGDYGYTF.

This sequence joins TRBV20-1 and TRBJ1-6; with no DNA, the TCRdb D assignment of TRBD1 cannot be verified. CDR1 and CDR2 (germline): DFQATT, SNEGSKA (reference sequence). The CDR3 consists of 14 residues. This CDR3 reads CSARRQGDFSPLHF.